The 29 T cell receptor beta chains below come from one sample, sequenced in a study of TIL therapy for anti-PD-1-resistant metastatic lung cancer. The immunoSEQ assay was v3. The assay was immunoSEQ multiplex PCR, and TCRdb's table has in-frame clones only and misses some. The sample includes tens of thousands of clones, more than 75% of them seen just once. Time point of the sample: pre-treatment sample, taken before nivolumab and TIL therapy. The sequencing here drew on blood, taken at baseline. These receptors were taken from a person between 30 and 79 years old with non-small cell lung cancer.

V and J are TRBV7-7 and TRBJ2-3; tentative D call: TRBD1 (5 bases). The CDR3 is made up of 15 amino acids. Trimming took off 2 bases at V and 5 bases at J, with 14 bases between the two ends. Germline V lookup: CDR1 SSHAT, CDR2 FNYEAQ (reference sequence). CDR3: CASSLNGHQGDTQYF. CDR3 coding DNA: TGTGCCAGCAGCTTAAACGGTCACCAGGGAGATACGCAGTATTTT. Based on the CDR3 plus reference TRBV7-7 and TRBJ2-3, the full variable domain is GAGVSQSPRYKVTKRGQDVTLRCDPISSHATLYWYQQALGQGPEFLTYFNYEAQPDKSGLPSDRFSAERPEGSISTLTIQRTEQRDSAMYRCASSLNGHQGDTQYFGPGTRLTVL.

V and J are TRBV5-6 and TRBJ1-2; D gene uncertain. The CDR3 is 14 amino acids. Germline V gene data show CDR1 as SGHDT and CDR2 as YYEEEE. Trimming took 3 bases from V and 8 from J, leaving 17 bases between them. The CDR3 DNA reads as TGTGCCAGCAGCTCGATTTTGGACGCCCGGGGCTACACCTTC. The encoded protein is CASSSILDARGYTF.

The genes are TRBV18 and TRBJ2-3; D remains unclear. V lost 3 bases and J lost 2, with 9 bases in between. Germline V gene data show CDR1 as KGHSH and CDR2 as LQKENI. The CDR3 is 14 amino acids. CDR3 sequence (DNA): TGTGCCAGCTCACCTAGCCAGAACACAGATACGCAGTATTTT. This translates into CASSPSQNTDTQYF.

The gene calls are TRBV20-1 and TRBJ2-7; tentative D call: TRBD2 (6 bases). Looked up from germline, CDR1 is DFQATT and CDR2 is SNEGSKA (reference sequence). This CDR3 is built from 9 residues. CDR3 residues: CSRRGEQYF. As DNA, the CDR3 is TGCAGCCGGAGGGGCGAGCAGTACTTC.

This clone has only a few counts. V usage is TRBV6-4 and J usage is TRBJ2-2; no definite D call. Trimming removed 2 bases from V and 6 bases from J, with 7 bases in between. Per germline, CDR1 MRHNA and CDR2 SNTAGT. This CDR3 has 13 amino acids. Here the CDR3 DNA reads TGTGCCAGCAGTGACCGGTATGCCGGGGAGCTGTTTTTT. As protein: CASSDRYAGELFF.

In its sample, this clone was seen a few times. V and J are TRBV2 and TRBJ2-2; D might be TRBD2 (5 bases). V was trimmed by 7 bases and J by 0 bases, leaving 15 bases between them. The CDR3 runs 16 residues. Looked up from germline, CDR1 is SNHLY and CDR2 is FYNNEI. CDR3 sequence: CASNGMVASNTGELFF. The CDR3 coding sequence is TGTGCCAGCAACGGCATGGTAGCGTCGAACACCGGGGAGCTGTTTTTT.

The chain recombines TRBV14 with TRBJ2-3, with 8 bases identical to TRBD2. The V and J ends lost 2 bases and 10 bases, in that order; junction bases with no gene match: 11. This CDR3 has 15 amino acids. CDR1 and CDR2 from the germline V gene are SGHDN and FVKESK. CDR3 sequence: CASSQITGGPVSQYF. The CDR3 region has the DNA TGTGCCAGCAGCCAAATCACGGGAGGGCCGGTTTCGCAGTATTTT.

The rearrangement links TRBV6-1 to TRBJ2-7; D not certain. The CDR3 contains 13 residues. V was cut by 0 bases and J by 3 bases, with 6 bases left in between. Germline V gene sequence: CDR1 MNHNS, CDR2 SASEGT. The CDR3, as DNA: TGTGCCAGCAGTGAAGCTTCGGGCTACGAGCAGTACTTC. Translated: CASSEASGYEQYF.

The J gene is TRBJ1-2, the V gene TRBV28; maybe TRBD1 (5 bases). Trimming cost V 5 bases and J 4 bases, with 11 bases left between them. The CDR3 has 13 residues. The germline gives CDR1 MDHEN, CDR2 SYDVKM. CDR3: CASSHRTGYGYTF. The CDR3 bases are TGTGCCAGCAGTCACAGGACCGGCTATGGCTACACCTTC.

This clone was detected only a few times. The rearrangement joins TRBV19 to TRBJ2-3, with 9 bases that match TRBD2. With V trimmed by 3 bases and J by 4 bases, 8 bases remained unmatched. Germline V gene lookup returns CDR1 LNHDA and CDR2 SQIVND (reference sequence). There are 16 residues in the CDR3. Here the CDR3 reads CASSMVAGVQSDTQYF. CDR3 nucleotide sequence: TGTGCCAGTAGTATGGTAGCGGGGGTACAATCAGATACGCAGTATTTT.

V gene TRBV27 combines with J gene TRBJ2-2, with D perhaps assigned TRBD1 or TRBD2 (6 bases each). The V gene's germline CDR1 is MNHEY and CDR2 SMNVEV (reference sequence). Between the trimmed V and J ends, which lost 4 bases and 6 bases, there was a span of 12 bases. The CDR3 is 14 amino acids. CDR3 amino acids: CASSWGARAGELFF. CDR3 DNA: TGTGCCAGCAGTTGGGGGGCTCGAGCCGGGGAGCTGTTTTTT.

A few counts support this clone. The chain carries TRBV10-1 and TRBJ2-7, with 8 nucleotides matching TRBD2. The CDR3 totals 13 residues. The V segment lost 10 bases and the J segment 3 bases; nucleotides outside the gene matches: 8. The germline V gene encodes CDR1 WNHNN and CDR2 SYGVQD (reference sequence). CDR3 bases: TGCGCCACCGGGGGGGAGATGATCTACGAGCAGTACTTC. The encoded protein is CATGGEMIYEQYF.

The chain recombines TRBV7-2 with TRBJ2-7; D remains ambiguous. CDR3 length: 11 amino acids. V was shortened by 5 bases and J by 0 bases, with 2 bases between the two germline ends. Germline V CDR1 and CDR2: SGHTA, FQGNSA. The CDR3: CASSRSYEQYF. Written as DNA, the CDR3 is TGTGCCAGCAGCCGCTCCTACGAGCAGTACTTC. Supplemented by reference TRBV7-2 and TRBJ2-7, the full variable domain reads GAGVSQSPSNKVTEKGKDVELRCDPISGHTALYWYRQSLGQGLEFLIYFQGNSAPDKSGLPSDRFSAERTGGSVSTLTIQRTQQEDSAVYLCASSRSYEQYFGPGTRLTVT.

The chain is built from TRBV6-5 and TRBJ1-3, with unresolved D. Germline V gene sequence: CDR1 MNHEY, CDR2 SVGAGI. The CDR3 loop spans 12 amino acids. Deletions cut 7 bases from V and 7 bases from J, with 11 bases between. CDR3 protein: CASISRLNTIYF. The DNA for the CDR3 is TGTGCCAGCATTTCCCGCTTGAACACCATATATTTT.

The chain links TRBV18 to TRBJ2-2, with 9 bases fitting TRBD1. The CDR3 consists of 14 residues. V was clipped by 6 bases and J by 5 bases; unmatched bases: 4. Germline V gene data show CDR1 as KGHSH and CDR2 as LQKENI. CDR3 bases: TGTGCCAGCTCGCCAGACAGGGGGACCGGGGAGCTGTTTTTT. Amino acids: CASSPDRGTGELFF.

This clone was picked up a small number of times. The chain has TRBV6-5 and TRBJ2-7, with TRBD1 matching over 8 bases. The ends lost 4 bases at V and 0 bases at J; junction bases unmatched: 2. Germline lookup yields CDR1 MNHEY and CDR2 SVGAGI. The CDR3 has 14 residues. Written as DNA, the CDR3 is TGTGCCAGCAGTTGGACAGGGAGCTCCTACGAGCAGTACTTC. Amino acids: CASSWTGSSYEQYF.

This chain joins TRBV10-3 and TRBJ2-3; possibly TRBD1 for D (6 bases). This CDR3 contains 15 residues. Trimming removed 2 bases at V and 2 bases at J, with 11 bases between. The germline CDR1 and CDR2 sequences are ENHRY and SYGVKD. In DNA form, the CDR3 reads TGTGCCATCAGTGAGGGAACAGGGCCCACAGATACGCAGTATTTT. As protein: CAISEGTGPTDTQYF.

This clone was detected only once. The gene calls are TRBV10-3 and TRBJ2-5, with 8 nucleotides matching TRBD1. V lost 5 bases to trimming and J lost 2 bases; unmatched junction nucleotides: 7. This CDR3 spans 15 amino acids. Germline V gene data show CDR1 as ENHRY and CDR2 as SYGVKD. DNA for the CDR3: TGTGCCATCAGTCCTGGGACAGGCAAGCAAGAGACCCAGTACTTC. This sequence encodes CAISPGTGKQETQYF.

The chain joins TRBV6-5 to TRBJ1-5, with 10 bases identical to TRBD1. V shed 4 bases, J shed 4 bases, and the junction held 4 bases outside the gene matches. The CDR3 covers 15 residues. CDR1 is MNHEY and CDR2 is SVGAGI in the germline V gene. In DNA, the CDR3 is TGTGCCAGCAGTTGGACAGGGGGAGGGAATCAGCCCCAGCATTTT. Translating gives CASSWTGGGNQPQHF.

Here the CDR3 reads CASRLVLFGDRGLGYGYTF. The DNA of the CDR3 is TGTGCAAGTCGCTTAGTCCTATTTGGGGACAGGGGCCTAGGGTATGGCTACACCTTC. The V and J genes are TRBV12-2 and TRBJ1-2; the table's D call of TRBD1 was not tested on the DNA. TRBV12-2 is a pseudogene segment. There are 19 residues in the CDR3.

This chain connects TRBV24-1 to TRBJ2-3; possibly TRBD1 for D (6 bases). Deletions cut 2 bases from V and 6 bases from J, with 8 bases between. Germline assignment: CDR1 KGHDR and CDR2 SFDVKD. The CDR3 sequence is 13 residues long. This CDR3 reads CATSDYRVDTQYF. The CDR3 DNA follows: TGTGCCACCAGTGATTACAGGGTCGATACGCAGTATTTT.

The chain is built from TRBV27 and TRBJ1-2; 7 positions match TRBD1. CDR1 is MNHEY and CDR2 is SMNVEV in the germline V gene (reference sequence). Trimming at V came to 3 bases and at J to 7 bases, leaving 5 bases not matched to a gene. CDR3 length: 13 amino acids. The CDR3 nucleotides are TGTGCCAGCAGTTTCAAGGGGGCGCTTGGCTACACCTTC. Translation gives CASSFKGALGYTF.

The chain has TRBV20-1 and TRBJ1-4; a possible D gene is TRBD1 (5 bases). CDR3 length equals 13 residues. The germline V gene has CDR1 DFQATT and CDR2 SNEGSKA (reference sequence). V gave up 3 bases and J gave up 2 bases, with 7 bases separating them. CDR3 bases: TGCAGTGCTAGTTCAGGGACTAATGAAAAACTGTTTTTT. Amino acid sequence: CSASSGTNEKLFF.

J is TRBJ2-2 and V is TRBV28; no reliable D call. Germline loops: CDR1 MDHEN, CDR2 SYDVKM. This CDR3 has 13 amino acids. The V end was cut by 6 bases, the J end by 2 bases, with 7 bases between. The CDR3 spells CASSVVNTGELFF. For the CDR3, the DNA is TGTGCCAGCAGCGTCGTCAACACCGGGGAGCTGTTTTTT.

V usage is TRBV4-2 and J usage is TRBJ2-4; the match to TRBD2 covers 9 bases. The ends lost 0 bases at V and 6 bases at J; junction bases unmatched: 15. The CDR3 consists of 19 residues. Germline values: CDR1 LGHNA, CDR2 YNFKEQ. DNA for the CDR3: TGTGCCAGCAGCCAAGAAGTTTGGCGGGGCGGGGGGGCCGCAAACATTCAGTACTTC. Amino acid sequence: CASSQEVWRGGGAANIQYF.

V is TRBV5-4 and J is TRBJ2-4, with a weak D call TRBD2 (6 bases). Looked up from germline, CDR1 is SGHNT and CDR2 is YYREEE (reference sequence). The CDR3 extends over 14 amino acids. V shed 4 bases and J shed 6 bases, with 14 bases lying between them. The CDR3 sequence is CASSGSAGINIQYF. In DNA form, the CDR3 reads TGTGCCAGCAGCGGTTCGGCGGGGATAAACATTCAGTACTTC.

The chain combines TRBV27 with TRBJ2-7; 8 nucleotides align to TRBD2. V shed 4 bases, J shed 4 bases, and the junction held 9 bases outside the gene matches. The CDR3 extends over 15 amino acids. The germline V gene has CDR1 MNHEY and CDR2 SMNVEV (reference sequence). CDR3 protein: CASSYYGRGGYEQYF. CDR3 sequence (DNA): TGTGCCAGCAGTTATTACGGGAGGGGGGGTTACGAGCAGTACTTC.

The genes are TRBV6-6 and TRBJ2-2; no reliable D call. The germline V and J ends were trimmed by 3 bases and 5 bases, with 7 bases remaining between them. CDR3 length: 13 amino acids. Germline-derived CDR1 and CDR2 are MNHNY and SVGAGI (reference sequence). In nucleotides, the CDR3 is TGTGCCAGCAGTTATGACGAGACCGGGGAGCTGTTTTTT. This translates into CASSYDETGELFF.

In its sample, this clone was seen once. The chain joins TRBV27 to TRBJ2-7, with D possibly being TRBD1 or TRBD2 (5 bases each). The germline V gene encodes CDR1 MNHEY and CDR2 SMNVEV (reference sequence). V lost 6 bases and J 2 bases, leaving 17 bases between the germline ends. This CDR3 spans 15 amino acids. CDR3 nucleotide sequence: TGTGCCAGCAGGCCCCCGAGGGGTGCTACCTACGAGCAGTACTTC. Its translation is CASRPPRGATYEQYF.